This paragraph covers one TCR beta chain sequence. The antigen is undetermined. Assay: immunoSEQ multiplex PCR; the TCRdb copy retains only in-frame clones and omits some. In the table there are tens of thousands of clones, roughly nine tenths of which are singletons. These data belong to a study of T cell responses to AZD1222 COVID-19 vaccine. Trimming left V 3 bases short and J 16 bases short, with 16 bases between. Germline values: CDR1 MRHNA, CDR2 SNTAGT. There are 12 residues in the CDR3. Regarding the study as a whole: None of the repertoires were sampled until the peak T cell response had passed. It should be noted that donors were predominantly white British and more often female, and clonal diversity was possibly underestimated. Mapped onto spike, vaccine-associated CD4 TCRs spanned it and were dominant at 160-218 and 743-854.

This clonotype originated in an adult in good health. V is TRBV6-4 and J is TRBJ1-5; the D gene is possibly TRBD1 (6 bases). The sequenced sample was peripheral blood, obtained on day 0 of AZD1222 vaccination. CDR3 bases: TGTGCCAGCAGTGAGACAGGCGGGAAGTTACATTTT. Its protein product is CASSETGGKLHF.